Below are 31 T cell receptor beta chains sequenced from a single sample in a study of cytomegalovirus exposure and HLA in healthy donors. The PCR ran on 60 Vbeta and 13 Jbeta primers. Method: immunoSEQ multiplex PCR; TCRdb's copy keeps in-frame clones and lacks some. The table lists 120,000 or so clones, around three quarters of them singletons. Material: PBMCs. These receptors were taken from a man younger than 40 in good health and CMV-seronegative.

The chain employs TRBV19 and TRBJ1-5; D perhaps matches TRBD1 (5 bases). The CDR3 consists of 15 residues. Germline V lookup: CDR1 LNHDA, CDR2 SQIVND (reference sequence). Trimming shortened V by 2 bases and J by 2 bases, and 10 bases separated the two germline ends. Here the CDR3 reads CASSITREGNQPQHF. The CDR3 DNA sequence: TGTGCCAGTAGTATAACCAGGGAGGGCAATCAGCCCCAGCATTTT.

The CDR3: CASSPQGQVFYNSPLHF. DNA for the CDR3: TGTGCCAGCAGCCCCCAGGGGCAGGTTTTCTATAATTCACCCCTCCACTTT. V is TRBV9 and J is TRBJ1-6; the D gene is possibly TRBD1 (6 bases). The CDR3 totals 17 residues. Looked up from germline, CDR1 is SGDLS and CDR2 is YYNGEE. V was pared by 4 bases and J by 3 bases, with 17 bases between.

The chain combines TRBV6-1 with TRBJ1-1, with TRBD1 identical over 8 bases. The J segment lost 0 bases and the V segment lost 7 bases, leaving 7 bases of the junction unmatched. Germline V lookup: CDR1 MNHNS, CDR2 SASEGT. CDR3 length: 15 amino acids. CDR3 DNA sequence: TGTGCCAGCACAGGGGGCCTCAGGATGAACACTGAAGCTTTCTTT. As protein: CASTGGLRMNTEAFF.

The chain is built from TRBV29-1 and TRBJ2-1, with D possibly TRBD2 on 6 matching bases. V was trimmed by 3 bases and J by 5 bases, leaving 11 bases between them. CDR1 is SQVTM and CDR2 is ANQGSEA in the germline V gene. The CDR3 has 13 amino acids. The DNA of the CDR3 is TGCAGCGTTGAGGGACTTACCGACAATGAGCAGTTCTTC. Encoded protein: CSVEGLTDNEQFF.

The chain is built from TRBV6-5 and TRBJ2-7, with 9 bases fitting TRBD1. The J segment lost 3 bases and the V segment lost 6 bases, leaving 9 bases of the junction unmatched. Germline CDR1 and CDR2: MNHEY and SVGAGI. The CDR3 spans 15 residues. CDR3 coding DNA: TGTGCCAGCAGACTCGGACAGGGGAATGGCTACGAGCAGTACTTC. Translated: CASRLGQGNGYEQYF.

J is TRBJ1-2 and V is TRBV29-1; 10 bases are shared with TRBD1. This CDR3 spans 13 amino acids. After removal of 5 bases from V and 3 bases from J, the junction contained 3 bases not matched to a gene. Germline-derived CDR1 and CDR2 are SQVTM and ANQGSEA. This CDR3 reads CSVPGTGDYGYTF. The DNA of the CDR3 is TGCAGCGTTCCCGGGACAGGGGACTATGGCTACACCTTC.

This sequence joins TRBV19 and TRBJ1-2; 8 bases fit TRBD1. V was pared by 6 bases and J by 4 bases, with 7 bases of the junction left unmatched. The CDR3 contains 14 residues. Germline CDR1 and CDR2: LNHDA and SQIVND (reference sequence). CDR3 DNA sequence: TGTGCCAGTAGCATCAGGGGGCGAGGCTATGGCTACACCTTC. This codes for CASSIRGRGYGYTF.

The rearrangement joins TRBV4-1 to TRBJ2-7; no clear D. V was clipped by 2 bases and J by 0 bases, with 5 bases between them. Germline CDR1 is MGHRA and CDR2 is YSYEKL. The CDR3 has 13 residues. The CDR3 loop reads CASSQPLSYEQYF. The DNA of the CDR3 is TGCGCCAGCAGCCAACCCCTCTCCTACGAGCAGTACTTC.

In nucleotides, the CDR3 is TGTGCCAGCAGCCTAACAGGGGAGAGCAATCAGCCCCAGCATTTT. It is translated as CASSLTGESNQPQHF. The chain uses TRBV7-2 and TRBJ1-5; TRBD1 matches 7 bases. V lost 5 bases, J lost 1 base, and 5 bases stayed unmatched. The CDR3 runs to 15 residues. CDR1 and CDR2 (germline): SGHTA, FQGNSA.

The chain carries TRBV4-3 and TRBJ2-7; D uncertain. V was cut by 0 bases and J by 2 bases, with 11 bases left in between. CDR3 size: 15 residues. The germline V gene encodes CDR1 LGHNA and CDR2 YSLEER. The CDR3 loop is CASSQDRGRPYEQYF. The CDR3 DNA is TGCGCCAGCAGCCAAGATCGAGGCAGACCCTACGAGCAGTACTTC.

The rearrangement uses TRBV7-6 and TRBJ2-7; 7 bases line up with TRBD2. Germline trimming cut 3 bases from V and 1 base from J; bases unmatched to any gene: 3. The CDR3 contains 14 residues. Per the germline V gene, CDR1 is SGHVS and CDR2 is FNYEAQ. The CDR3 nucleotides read TGTGCCAGCAGCTTCCGGACTAGTTCCTACGAGCAGTACTTC. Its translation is CASSFRTSSYEQYF.

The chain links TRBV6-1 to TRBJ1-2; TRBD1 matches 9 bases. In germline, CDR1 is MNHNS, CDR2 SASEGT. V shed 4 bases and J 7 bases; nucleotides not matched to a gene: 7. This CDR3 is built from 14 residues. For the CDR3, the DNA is TGTGCCAGCAGTGGAGACAGGGGGTTGGGTGGCTACACCTTC. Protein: CASSGDRGLGGYTF.

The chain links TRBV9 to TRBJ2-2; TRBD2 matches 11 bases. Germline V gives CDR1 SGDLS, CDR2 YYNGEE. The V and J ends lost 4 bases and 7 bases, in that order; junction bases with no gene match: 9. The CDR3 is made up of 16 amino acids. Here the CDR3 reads CASSSRLAGRVGELFF. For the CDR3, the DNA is TGTGCCAGCAGCTCCCGACTAGCGGGGAGGGTCGGGGAGCTGTTTTTT.

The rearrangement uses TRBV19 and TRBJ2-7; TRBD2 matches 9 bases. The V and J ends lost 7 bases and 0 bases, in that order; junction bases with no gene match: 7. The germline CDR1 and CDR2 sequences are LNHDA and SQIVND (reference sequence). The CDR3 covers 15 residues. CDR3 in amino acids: CASKTVSGSSYEQYF. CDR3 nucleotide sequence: TGTGCCAGTAAAACTGTTAGCGGGAGCTCCTACGAGCAGTACTTC.

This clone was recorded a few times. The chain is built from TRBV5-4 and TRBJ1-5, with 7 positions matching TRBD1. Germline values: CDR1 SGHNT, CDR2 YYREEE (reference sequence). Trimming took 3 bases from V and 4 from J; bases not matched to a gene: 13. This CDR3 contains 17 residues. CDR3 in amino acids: CASSSGGPGRSNQPQHF. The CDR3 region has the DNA TGTGCCAGCAGCTCAGGGGGGCCGGGGAGGTCGAATCAGCCCCAGCATTTT.

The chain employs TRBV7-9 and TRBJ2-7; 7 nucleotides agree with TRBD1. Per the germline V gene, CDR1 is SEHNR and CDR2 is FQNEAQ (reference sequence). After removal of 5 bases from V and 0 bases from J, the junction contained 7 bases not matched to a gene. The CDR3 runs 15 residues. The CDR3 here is CASSDQGQASYEQYF. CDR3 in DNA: TGTGCCAGCAGCGATCAAGGACAGGCCTCCTACGAGCAGTACTTC.

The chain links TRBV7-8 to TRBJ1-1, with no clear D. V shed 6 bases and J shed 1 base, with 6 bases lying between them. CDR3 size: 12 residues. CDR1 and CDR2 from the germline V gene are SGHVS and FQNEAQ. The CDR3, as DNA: TGTGCCAGCAGGACGGGGAACACTGAAGCTTTCTTT. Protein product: CASRTGNTEAFF.

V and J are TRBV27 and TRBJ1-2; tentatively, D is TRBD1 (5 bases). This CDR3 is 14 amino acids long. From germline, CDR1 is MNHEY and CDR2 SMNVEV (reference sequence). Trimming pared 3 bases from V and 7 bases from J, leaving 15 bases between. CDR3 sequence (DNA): TGTGCCAGCAGTTTCCTTGACGGGAGGGGTGGCTACACCTTC. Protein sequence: CASSFLDGRGGYTF.

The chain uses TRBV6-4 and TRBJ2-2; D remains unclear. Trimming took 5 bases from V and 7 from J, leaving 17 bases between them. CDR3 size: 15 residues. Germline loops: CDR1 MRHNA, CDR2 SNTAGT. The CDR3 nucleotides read TGTGCCAGCAGTCTATCCTCCGGGTCCAACGGGGAGCTGTTTTTT. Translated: CASSLSSGSNGELFF.

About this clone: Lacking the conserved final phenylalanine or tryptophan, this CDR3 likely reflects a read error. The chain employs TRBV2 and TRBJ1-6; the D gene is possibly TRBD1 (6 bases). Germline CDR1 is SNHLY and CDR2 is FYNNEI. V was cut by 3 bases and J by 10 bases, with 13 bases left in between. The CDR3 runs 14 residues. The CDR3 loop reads CASSEGQLRSPLHL. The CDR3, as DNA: TGTGCCAGCAGTGAGGGACAATTAAGGTCACCCCTCCACCTT.

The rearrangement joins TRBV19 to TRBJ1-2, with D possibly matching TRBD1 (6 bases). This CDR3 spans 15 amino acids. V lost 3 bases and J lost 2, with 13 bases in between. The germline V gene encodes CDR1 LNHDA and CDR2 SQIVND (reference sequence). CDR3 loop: CASSIYREANYGYTF. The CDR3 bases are TGTGCCAGTAGTATCTACAGGGAAGCAAACTATGGCTACACCTTC.

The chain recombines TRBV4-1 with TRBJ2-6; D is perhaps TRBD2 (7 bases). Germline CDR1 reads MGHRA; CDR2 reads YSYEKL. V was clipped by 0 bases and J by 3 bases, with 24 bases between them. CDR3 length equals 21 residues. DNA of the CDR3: TGCGCCAGCAGCCAAGAACCATTGGACAGCCGGGGGGACTTTGGGGCCAACGTCCTGACTTTC. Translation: CASSQEPLDSRGDFGANVLTF.

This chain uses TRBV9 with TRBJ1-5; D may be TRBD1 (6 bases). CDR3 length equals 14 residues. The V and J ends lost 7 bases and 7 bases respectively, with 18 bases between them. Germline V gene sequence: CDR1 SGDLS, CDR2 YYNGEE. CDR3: CASSKDPGDQPQHF. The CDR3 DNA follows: TGTGCCAGCTCCAAAGACCCAGGGGACCAGCCCCAGCATTTT.

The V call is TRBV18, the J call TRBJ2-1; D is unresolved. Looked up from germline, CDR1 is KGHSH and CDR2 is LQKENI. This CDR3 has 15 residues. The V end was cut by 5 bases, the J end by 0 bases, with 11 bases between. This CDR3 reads CASSSERSSYNEQFF. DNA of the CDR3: TGTGCCAGCTCAAGCGAGAGAAGCTCCTACAATGAGCAGTTCTTC.

The CDR3 protein is CASSSSTGSREQYF. CDR3 coding DNA: TGCGCCAGCAGCTCGTCGACAGGGTCTCGCGAGCAGTACTTC. The chain is built from TRBV5-1 and TRBJ2-7; 7 nucleotides match TRBD1. V was pared by 3 bases and J by 6 bases, with 9 bases of the junction left unmatched. Germline V gene sequence: CDR1 SGHRS, CDR2 YFSETQ. The CDR3 length is 14 residues.

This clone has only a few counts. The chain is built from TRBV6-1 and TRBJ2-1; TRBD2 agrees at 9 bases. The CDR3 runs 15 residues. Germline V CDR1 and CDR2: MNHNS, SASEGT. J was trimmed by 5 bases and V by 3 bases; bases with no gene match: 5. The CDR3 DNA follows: TGTGCCAGCAGTGATGGCGGGGGGGGCCACAATGAGCAGTTCTTC. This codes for CASSDGGGGHNEQFF.

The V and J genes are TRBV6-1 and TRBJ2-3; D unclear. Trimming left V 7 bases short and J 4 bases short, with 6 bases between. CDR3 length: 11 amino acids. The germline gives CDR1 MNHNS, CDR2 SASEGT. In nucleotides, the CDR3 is TGTGCCAGCAAGCTCGCAGATACGCAGTATTTT. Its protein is CASKLADTQYF.

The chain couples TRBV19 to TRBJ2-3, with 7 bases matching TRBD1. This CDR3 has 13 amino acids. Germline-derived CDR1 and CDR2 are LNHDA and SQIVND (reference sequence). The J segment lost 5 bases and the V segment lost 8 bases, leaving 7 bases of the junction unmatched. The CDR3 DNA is TGTGCCAGTGGGACAGTACTTCGAGATACGCAGTATTTT. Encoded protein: CASGTVLRDTQYF.

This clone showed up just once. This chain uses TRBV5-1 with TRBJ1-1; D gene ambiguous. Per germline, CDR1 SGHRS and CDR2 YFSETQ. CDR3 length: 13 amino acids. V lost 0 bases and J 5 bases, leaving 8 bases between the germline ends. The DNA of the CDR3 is TGCGCCAGCAGCTTGGAACAGCAGACTGAAGCTTTCTTT. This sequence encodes CASSLEQQTEAFF.

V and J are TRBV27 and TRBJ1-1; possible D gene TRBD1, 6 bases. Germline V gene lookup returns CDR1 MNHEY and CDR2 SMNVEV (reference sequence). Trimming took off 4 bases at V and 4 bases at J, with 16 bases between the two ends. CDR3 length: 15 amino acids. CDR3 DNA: TGTGCCAGCAGTTCCGCAGGGGTAGTCAGCACTGAAGCTTTCTTT. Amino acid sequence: CASSSAGVVSTEAFF.

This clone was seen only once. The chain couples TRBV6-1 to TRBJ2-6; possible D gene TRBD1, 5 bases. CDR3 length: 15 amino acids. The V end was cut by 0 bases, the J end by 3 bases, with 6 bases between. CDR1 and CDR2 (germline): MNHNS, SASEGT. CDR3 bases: TGTGCCAGCAGTGAAGCAGGGGATGGGGCCAACGTCCTGACTTTC. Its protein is CASSEAGDGANVLTF.